What follows are 3 T cell receptor beta chains derived from one specimen sequenced in a study of cytomegalovirus exposure and HLA in healthy donors. 60 Vbeta and 13 Jbeta primers were used in PCR. Sequencing was performed with immunoSEQ multiplex PCR; in TCRdb, only in-frame clones are kept and a portion is missing. The table records about 200,000 clones, roughly 81% of them present only once. What was sequenced was PBMCs. These receptors were collected from a woman in her twenties or thirties in good health and CMV-seropositive.

The chain joins TRBV7-9 to TRBJ2-3; 14 bases agree with TRBD2. The CDR3 spans 16 residues. J lost 3 bases, V lost 6 bases, and 5 bases had no gene match. Per the germline V gene, CDR1 is SEHNR and CDR2 is FQNEAQ (reference sequence). CDR3 DNA: TGTGCCAGCAGTTACGGGACTAGCGGGAGTACAGATACGCAGTATTTT. Translation gives CASSYGTSGSTDTQYF.

This rearrangement joins TRBV5-6 to TRBJ1-2; D uncertain. The V gene's germline CDR1 is SGHDT and CDR2 YYEEEE. The CDR3 runs 15 residues. The V gene lost 0 bases and the J gene lost 0 bases, with 9 bases spanning the gap. CDR3 DNA: TGTGCCAGCAGCTTGGTAGGAGTTGCTAACTATGGCTACACCTTC. It is translated as CASSLVGVANYGYTF.

The J gene is TRBJ2-7, the V gene TRBV11-2; D gene ambiguous. This CDR3 is built from 15 residues. The germline V gene has CDR1 SGHAT and CDR2 FQNNGV. V lost 0 bases, J lost 1 base, and 10 bases lay in between. CDR3 DNA: TGTGCCAGCAGCTTAGATCCCACTCCTTCCTACGAGCAGTACTTC. This encodes CASSLDPTPSYEQYF.